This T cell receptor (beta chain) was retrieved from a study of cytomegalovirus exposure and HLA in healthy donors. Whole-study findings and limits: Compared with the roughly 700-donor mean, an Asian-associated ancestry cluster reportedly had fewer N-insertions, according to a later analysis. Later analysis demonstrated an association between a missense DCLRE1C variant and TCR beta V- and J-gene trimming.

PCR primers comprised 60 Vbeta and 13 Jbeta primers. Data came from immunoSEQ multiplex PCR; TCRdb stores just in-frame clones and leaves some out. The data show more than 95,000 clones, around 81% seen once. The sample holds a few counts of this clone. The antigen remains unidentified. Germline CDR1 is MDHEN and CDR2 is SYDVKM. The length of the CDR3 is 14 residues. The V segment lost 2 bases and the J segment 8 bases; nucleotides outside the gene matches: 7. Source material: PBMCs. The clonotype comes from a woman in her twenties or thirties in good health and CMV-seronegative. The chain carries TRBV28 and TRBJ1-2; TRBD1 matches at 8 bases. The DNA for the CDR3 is TGTGCCAGCAGTTTAGGACAGGGCCGTGGCGGCTACACCTTC. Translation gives CASSLGQGRGGYTF.